This TCR beta chain came from a study of T cell clonality in common variable immunodeficiency. This clone was seen ten or more times. The read ends 3 residues before the CDR3 terminus; that terminus is restored from the germline J gene. The CDR3 loop spans 17 amino acids. V lost 2 bases and J 7 bases, leaving 19 bases between the germline ends. Germline CDR1 reads SGHRS; CDR2 reads YFSETQ. The assay was immunoSEQ multiplex PCR, and TCRdb's table has in-frame clones only and misses some. In total the sample includes about 40,000 clones, none of them seen once. The chain joins TRBV5-1 to TRBJ1-6; a weak D match, TRBD1 (5 bases). The sequence was collected from a person aged 18-69 years in good health. The sequencing sample was made of peripheral blood mononuclear cells. CDR3 bases read: TGCGCCAGCAGCTTAAAACAAGTCAGGGTGGGGAATTCACCC. Protein sequence: CASSLKQVRVGNSP. The CDR3, in full, reads CASSLKQVRVGNSPLHF.